These 6 T cell receptor beta chains were all obtained from the same sample, sequenced in a study of OX40 agonist ivuxolimab in advanced cancers. The table came from immunoSEQ multiplex PCR; TCRdb's copy has only in-frame clones and leaves some out. The repertoire holds about 48,000 clones, with around 89% as singletons. The starting material was CD4+ or CD8+ T cells sorted from blood, obtained in a trial of the OX40 agonist ivuxolimab. The receptors were sampled from an adult with an advanced solid tumor such as melanoma, head and neck, liver or kidney cancer.

This chain connects TRBV27 to TRBJ1-6; D unclear. Trimming removed 6 bases from V and 2 bases from J, with 8 bases in between. The germline V gene has CDR1 MNHEY and CDR2 SMNVEV (reference sequence). The length of the CDR3 is 14 residues. For the CDR3, the DNA is TGTGCCAGCAGGGGGTCCCCCTATAATTCACCCCTCCACTTT. It specifies CASRGSPYNSPLHF.

The chain recombines TRBV5-1 with TRBJ2-6; the match to TRBD1 covers 9 bases. CDR1 and CDR2 from the germline V gene are SGHRS and YFSETQ. The V and J ends lost 3 bases and 4 bases, in that order; junction bases with no gene match: 2. CDR3 length: 15 residues. CDR3 DNA: TGCGCCAGCAGCTGGGACAGGGCCGGGGCCAACGTCCTGACTTTC. Translating it yields CASSWDRAGANVLTF.

The V gene is TRBV9, the J gene TRBJ2-7; 12 bases fit TRBD1. The V segment lost 3 bases and the J segment 7 bases; nucleotides outside the gene matches: 14. The germline V gene has CDR1 SGDLS and CDR2 YYNGEE. CDR3 length equals 17 residues. DNA of the CDR3: TGTGCCAGCAGCGACCCGAGGGTGGGGACAGGGGGCAGGGAGCAGTACTTC. It is translated as CASSDPRVGTGGREQYF.

The chain uses TRBV6-5 and TRBJ1-6, with 11 bases identical to TRBD1. V lost 8 bases to trimming and J lost 8 bases; unmatched junction nucleotides: 5. Germline CDR1 and CDR2: MNHEY and SVGAGI. The CDR3 spans 14 residues. The CDR3 coding sequence is TGTGCCAGCGGAACGGGACAGGGGGATTCACCCCTCCACTTT. Residues: CASGTGQGDSPLHF.

The gene calls are TRBV11-3 and TRBJ2-7, with 9 nucleotides matching TRBD1. V shed 1 base and J 5 bases; nucleotides not matched to a gene: 6. Germline CDR1 and CDR2: SGHNT and YENEEA. This CDR3 is built from 15 residues. Here the CDR3 DNA reads TGTGCCAGCAGCTTAGGACAGGGGGAAGGCCACGAGCAGTACTTC. Protein sequence: CASSLGQGEGHEQYF.

The genes are TRBV15 and TRBJ1-1; D is unclear. The V and J ends lost 8 bases and 1 base respectively, with 8 bases between them. Per the germline V gene, CDR1 is LNHNV and CDR2 is YYDKDF (reference sequence). The CDR3 is 12 amino acids. Here the CDR3 reads CATLPGNTEAFF. Here the CDR3 DNA reads TGTGCCACCCTGCCGGGGAACACTGAAGCTTTCTTT.